The source of this TCR beta chain is a study of cytomegalovirus exposure and HLA in healthy donors (TCRdb year 2017). With respect to the entire study: In an earlier analysis of 587 of the donors, approximately 260 Gb of sequence data and 100 million or so unique TCR beta sequences from 150 million to 200 million T cells were reported. Every discovery cohort repertoire had been produced on one sequencing platform. The genetic ancestry cluster associated with self-reported Caucasian donors included over 80% of the roughly 380 genotyped donors. The study was designed to test whether signatures of past pathogen exposure could be identified by cataloging public T cell receptors. Across approximately 420 genotyped donors of the cohort, an average of about 250,000 unique TCR beta nucleotide sequences per donor were sequenced, and around 19% of those sequences were non-productive. Class I and class II HLA loci were covered by the typing at four-digit resolution. Alongside the repertoire data, information on donor age, sex, ethnicity and CMV serostatus was compiled. Because of strong linkage in the cohort, five DR-DQ haplotypes were treated as single units for association and clustering. An earlier analysis of 450 to 750 of the donors used high-throughput TCR beta sequencing to judge whether each TCR beta V gene segment behaved as functional or pseudogenic. The study used immunosequencing to profile the T cell repertoires of several hundred subjects and linked those repertoires to cytomegalovirus serostatus. In a later analysis, previously published TCR beta repertoires from roughly 710 donors were re-analyzed and high-resolution HLA genotyping was added so that TCR occurrence patterns could be studied. Around 330 gigabases of sequencing data and around 85 million unique TCR sequences made up an early release that covered roughly 670 HLA-typed donors. Genome-wide SNP genotypes for about 65% of the roughly 670 donors were used in a later genetic analysis, which treated that subset as a discovery cohort. Besides the first cohort of around 700 subjects, a separate validation cohort made up of roughly 120 different subjects was used. To predict cytomegalovirus infection status, the study brought together high-throughput TCR immunosequencing, statistical association of individual TCRs with disease status, and machine learning. The number of donors typed differed by locus, with about 629-640 for A, B, C, DRB1 and DQB1, around 500 for DQA1, over 600 for DPA1, and roughly 450 for DPB1. The later analysis used no new phenotypic data to find candidate immune exposures, relying instead on TCR beta sequences and their occurrence across donors. What the authors observed across the whole study: A later analysis found that TCR association rates varied across HLA loci, with DRB1 alleles showing the most associated TCRs and HLA-C alleles the fewest. Cytomegalovirus status was reported to be diagnosed by the classifier with high specificity and sensitivity in both the original and validation cohorts. The study gave a list of some 150 TCR beta chains associated with cytomegalovirus. Linkage disequilibrium might explain the correlated functional status among segregating V segments, but an unknown experimental factor could not be excluded. In a later analysis, several top co-occurrence clusters were reported to appear linked to parvovirus B19, influenza, CMV and Epstein-Barr virus. A further reported finding was that TCR beta sequences accurately predicted the HLA-A and HLA-B alleles for most subjects in the first cohort. Across donors, most TCR sequences were observed very rarely, whereas some public TCRs were present in many individuals. Because the 87-base-pair reads could not distinguish some IMGT-functional V segments, including TRBV6-2 and TRBV6-3, those segments were excluded. The sequencing pipeline was judged likely to have produced a cluster of highly shared sequence variants as a technical artifact. In a later analysis, most CMV-associated TCR beta chains were found to appear HLA-restricted, with HLA associations seemingly driven largely by CMV exposure. Roughly uniform sequencing depth across donors was assumed in presence/absence analyses, although this assumption may not hold. In vitro tests confirmed that three of the cytomegalovirus-associated TCR beta chains recognize cytomegalovirus antigens. In an earlier analysis of roughly 500 of the donors, most TCR beta V segments appeared in productive rearrangements about 87% or about 30% of the time, broadly matching IMGT annotations. Assigning TCR associations to individual alleles was difficult when HLA alleles, especially DR and DQ, strongly co-occurred. At a false discovery rate of 0.05, a later analysis linked under 20,000 TCR beta sequences to specific HLA alleles. Because counts were too low, some 17 rarely observed V segments, including chromosome 9 orphons, were excluded from the earlier analysis of 587 of the donors. In a later analysis, HLA-associated TCR beta chains were found to be more clonally expanded and to have lower generation probabilities than equally common non-associated chains. It was suggested by the authors that the approach could potentially be generalized to other disease states and immunological phenotypes. CMV serostatus was the only immune exposure information available for the cohort. V-gene and J-gene trimming of TCR beta chains was associated with a missense DCLRE1C variant in a later genetic analysis, and the association was replicated in an independent cohort. In a later genetic analysis, fewer N-insertions in productive TCRs were reported among donors in an Asian-associated ancestry cluster than the roughly 670-donor mean. In this cohort, only TCR beta chains were sequenced, and detectable features were limited by the absence of alpha or paired-chain data. Because some donors lacked HLA typing at each locus, the association tests relied only on the typed subset.

About this clone itself: Its antigen remains unidentified. Within one base of it there is no much larger clone, and no base qualities were kept.

Based on the germline V gene (reference sequence), the CDR1 and CDR2 sequences are LNHDA and SQIVND. The CDR3, from cysteine to phenylalanine, totals 16 residues. Only the CDR3 part of the read is kept: 48 bases, read in frame from the first base. Here V drops 7 bases and J drops 2 bases, and the junction holds 11 bases not matched to any gene. The library was prepared using the immunoSEQ multiplex PCR assay. For the multiplex PCR, a mixture combining 60 forward primers for TCR Vbeta segments and 13 reverse primers for TCR Jbeta segments was used. Amplification of the CDR3 region of rearranged TCR beta genes was performed with a multiplex PCR assay on genomic DNA. The Illumina HiSeq System was used to sequence the amplified TCR beta libraries as 87-base-pair reads. Turning to the authors' computational methods: A later analysis tallied tens of millions of unique TCR beta chains across the 666 repertoires, and approximately 12 million of those chains were shared by two or more donors. To remove PCR and sequencing errors, raw reads were error-corrected and collapsed into unique sequences using a nearest-neighbor algorithm that merged closely related sequences. V, D and J gene segments were assigned by aligning CDR3 sequences to IMGT reference sequences. Each retained sequence needed at least a six-nucleotide match to both a V gene segment and a J gene segment. A rearrangement was called productive if the CDR3 had no stop codons and remained in frame with V and J, and every other rearrangement was called non-productive. Following IMGT convention, CDR3 was defined as the stretch from the second conserved V-encoded cysteine to the conserved J-encoded phenylalanine. Sequences without an unambiguous match to a single V gene segment were excluded from the earlier analysis of a few hundred of the donors. In an earlier analysis of approximately 590 of the donors, V segments were called functional above 56.7% productive rearrangements and were called segregating when the between-donor standard deviation exceeded 5%. A statistical classification framework was built for diagnosing cytomegalovirus status from the catalog of TCR beta chain sequences. In a later analysis, TCR nucleotide sequences were compared against IMGT/GENE-DB human TR gene sequences so that V and J genes could be assigned. Using the TCRdist pipeline, a later analysis assigned CDR3 sequences along with most-parsimonious VDJ recombination scenarios. In a later analysis, every TCR beta chain was defined by the combination of its CDR3 amino acid sequence and its V-gene family, and reads without a unique V-gene family were dropped. A later analysis removed 600 or so highly shared, low-generation-probability nucleotide sequences to deal with suspected cross-contamination and a sequencing artifact. For each public chain, a later analysis derived a clonal expansion index from normalized ranks of inferred template counts within each repertoire. In a later analysis, generation probabilities were computed with a VDJ recombination model fitted to out-of-frame rearrangements, and the resulting probabilities were checked against IGoR. A later analysis scored TCR-TCR, TCR-HLA and TCR-CMV co-occurrence with hypergeometric tests, applying a repertoire-size bias correction to TCR pairs. A later analysis estimated false discovery rates by permuting HLA or CMV assignments 20 times. In a later analysis, co-occurring TCRs were grouped using DBSCAN, and TCRdist sequence similarity was added for clustering within HLA-allele-positive subsets. For co-occurrence clustering, repertoires with fewer than 30,000 or more than 120,000 public chains were excluded, along with several repertoires with anomalous nucleotide sharing. TCRdb took this table from immuneACCESS and kept in-frame rearrangements with V and J called. Such tables lack part of the clones; where checked against another copy, unresolved V genes explain under half of the gap, and the rest is unexplained. V, J and clone size were drawn from that table, and D and trimming were deduced from the DNA. The table for this sample lists around 100,000 clones; about 60% of them were counted only once. Together, the top ten hold roughly 2.2% of the sample.

The cohort was made up of approximately 700 healthy bone marrow donors. At the time of sampling, every cohort member was nominally healthy, though immune exposures that went unrecorded were likely present. The donor tested CMV seronegative, placing the donor among the 350 or so seronegative members of the cohort. A peripheral blood sample was provided by each donor, and peripheral blood mononuclear cells were used for TCR beta sequencing. Genomic DNA was extracted from the blood cell samples with the Qiagen DNeasy Blood Extraction Kit. This clonotype was sampled from a woman aged 25-40 years in good health and CMV-seronegative. Sequencing input: PBMCs. The chain links TRBV19 with TRBJ2-7, with 10 bases in between that match TRBD1. At the DNA level, the sequence is TGTGCCAGTACGGGAACGCCGGGACAGGGGACCTACGAGCAGTACTTC. The resulting protein is CASTGTPGQGTYEQYF.